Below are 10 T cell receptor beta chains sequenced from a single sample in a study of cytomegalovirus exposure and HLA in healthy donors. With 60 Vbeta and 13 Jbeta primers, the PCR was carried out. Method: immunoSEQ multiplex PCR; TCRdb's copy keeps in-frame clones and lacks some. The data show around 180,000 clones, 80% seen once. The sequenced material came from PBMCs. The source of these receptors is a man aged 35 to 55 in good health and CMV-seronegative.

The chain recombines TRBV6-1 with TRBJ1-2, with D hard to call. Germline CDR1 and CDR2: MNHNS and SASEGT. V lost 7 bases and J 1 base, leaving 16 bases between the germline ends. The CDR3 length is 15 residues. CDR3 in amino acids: CASNQLGSSNYGYTF. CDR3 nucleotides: TGTGCCAGCAATCAGCTCGGGAGTAGTAACTATGGCTACACCTTC.

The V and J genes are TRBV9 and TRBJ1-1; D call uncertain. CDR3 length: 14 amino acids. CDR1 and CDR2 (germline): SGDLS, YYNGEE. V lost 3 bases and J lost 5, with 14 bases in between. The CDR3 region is CASSEWERNTEAFF. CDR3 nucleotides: TGTGCCAGCAGCGAATGGGAGAGAAATACTGAAGCTTTCTTT.

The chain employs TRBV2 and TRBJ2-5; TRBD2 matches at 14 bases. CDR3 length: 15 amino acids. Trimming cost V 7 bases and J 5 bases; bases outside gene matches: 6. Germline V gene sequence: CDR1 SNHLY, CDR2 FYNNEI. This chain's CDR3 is CASIRLAGGRETQYF. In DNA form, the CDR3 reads TGTGCCAGCATCCGACTAGCGGGGGGGCGGGAGACCCAGTACTTC.

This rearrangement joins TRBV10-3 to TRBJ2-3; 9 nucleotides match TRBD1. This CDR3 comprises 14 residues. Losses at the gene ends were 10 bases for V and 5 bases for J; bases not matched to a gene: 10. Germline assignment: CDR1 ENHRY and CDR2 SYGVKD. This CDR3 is CATSQGASGDTQYF. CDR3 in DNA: TGTGCCACATCACAGGGGGCGTCAGGAGATACGCAGTATTTT.

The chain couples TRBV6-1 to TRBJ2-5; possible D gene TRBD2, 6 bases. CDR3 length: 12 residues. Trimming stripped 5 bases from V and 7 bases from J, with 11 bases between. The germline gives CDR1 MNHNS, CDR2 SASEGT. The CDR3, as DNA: TGTGCCAGCAGTCGGGACTCCGGGACCCAGTACTTC. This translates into CASSRDSGTQYF.

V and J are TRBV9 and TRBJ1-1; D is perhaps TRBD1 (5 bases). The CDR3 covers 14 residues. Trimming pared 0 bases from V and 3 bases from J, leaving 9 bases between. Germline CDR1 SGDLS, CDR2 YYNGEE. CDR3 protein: CASSVGARDTEAFF. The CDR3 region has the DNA TGTGCCAGCAGCGTAGGAGCCAGGGACACTGAAGCTTTCTTT.

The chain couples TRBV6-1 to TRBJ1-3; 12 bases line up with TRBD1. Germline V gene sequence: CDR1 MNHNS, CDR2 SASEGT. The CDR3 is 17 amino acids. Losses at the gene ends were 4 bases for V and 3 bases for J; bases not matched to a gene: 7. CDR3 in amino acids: CASSGGQGAFFGNTIYF. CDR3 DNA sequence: TGTGCCAGCAGTGGGGGACAGGGGGCTTTTTTTGGAAACACCATATATTTT.

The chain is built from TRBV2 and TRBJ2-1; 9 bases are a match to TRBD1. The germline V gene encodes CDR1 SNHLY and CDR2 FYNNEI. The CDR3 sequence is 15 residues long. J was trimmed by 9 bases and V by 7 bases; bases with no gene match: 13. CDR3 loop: CASKEGTGTGGEQFF. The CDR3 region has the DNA TGTGCCAGCAAAGAAGGGACAGGGACTGGGGGTGAGCAGTTCTTC.

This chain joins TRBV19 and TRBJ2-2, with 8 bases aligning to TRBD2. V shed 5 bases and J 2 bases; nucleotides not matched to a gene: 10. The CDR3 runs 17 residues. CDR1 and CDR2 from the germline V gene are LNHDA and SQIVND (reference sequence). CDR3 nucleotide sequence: TGTGCCAGTAGTCGGGAGGGACAAAGATTCAACACCGGGGAGCTGTTTTTT. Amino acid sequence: CASSREGQRFNTGELFF.

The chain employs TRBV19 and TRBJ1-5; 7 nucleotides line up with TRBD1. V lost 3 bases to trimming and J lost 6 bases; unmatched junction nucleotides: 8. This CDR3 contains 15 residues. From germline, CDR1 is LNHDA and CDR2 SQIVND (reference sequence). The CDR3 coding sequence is TGTGCCAGTAGTATCAGTGGTAGGGGGCGTCAGCCCCAGCATTTT. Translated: CASSISGRGRQPQHF.